This T cell receptor (beta chain) was observed in a study of cytomegalovirus exposure and HLA in healthy donors. Repertoires were generated with immunoSEQ multiplex PCR, while TCRdb's copy carries only in-frame clones and drops some. The sample holds some 180,000 clones, around nine tenths seen once. Germline loops: CDR1 MNHEY, CDR2 SVGAGI. Trimming left V 7 bases short and J 13 bases short, with 17 bases between. There are 13 residues in the CDR3. This rearrangement joins TRBV6-5 to TRBJ1-6; D unresolved. This TCR was sampled from a young man in good health and CMV-seropositive. Specimen: PBMCs. The CDR3 sequence is CASTKGLEAPLHF. The CDR3 DNA sequence: TGTGCCAGCACCAAAGGCCTAGAGGCCCCCCTCCACTTT.